This T cell receptor (beta chain) was recovered during a study of T cells after posttransplantation cyclophosphamide. General study findings and limits: TRB overlap between skin or GI tissue T cells and blood was limited. TRB clonality was highly associated with recipient CMV seropositivity and reactivation.

This clone is deemed medium-sized. What it recognizes is unknown. Busulfan-fludarabine conditioning, marrow transplant, and cyclophosphamide on days +3 and +4 were administered. Germline values: CDR1 MNHNS, CDR2 SASEGT. The CDR3 spans 12 residues. Deletions cut 0 bases from V and 11 bases from J, with 10 bases between. Here immunoSEQ multiplex PCR was the method, and the copy in TCRdb shows in-frame clones only, minus some. This sample includes about 10,000 clones with no singletons; its ten biggest clones take up around 4%. The V call is TRBV6-1, the J call TRBJ1-1; no reliable D call. The receptor was derived from a male patient in his 50s who received an allogeneic stem cell transplant from a related donor and was CMV-positive. A share of the T cells may be of graft donor origin. The starting material was PBMCs, obtained around 350 days after allogeneic stem cell transplant with posttransplant cyclophosphamide. CDR3 region: CASSEATVLAFF. CDR3 nucleotides: TGTGCCAGCAGTGAAGCAACAGTTTTGGCTTTCTTT.